This entry lists 9 T cell receptor beta chains sequenced from one sample in a study of identical twins. TCRdb passed the 5' RACE reads through MiXCR, listing each CDR3 protein once. The table lists 1.5 million to 2 million distinct CDR3 sequences, 32% of them singletons. The sequencing sample was made of cord blood. All receptors derive from a newborn girl in good health.

This clonotype has only one observation. This rearrangement joins TRBV13 to TRBJ2-7; tentatively, D is TRBD1 (6 bases). The CDR3 sequence is 14 residues long. Trimming cost V 6 bases and J 4 bases, with 16 bases left between them. Germline CDR1 PRHDT, CDR2 FYEKMQ (reference sequence). The CDR3 region is CASRKTGFRYEQYF. CDR3 in DNA: TGTGCCAGCAGGAAAACAGGGTTTAGGTACGAGCAGTACTTC.

This rearrangement joins TRBV20-1 to TRBJ2-7; D unclear. This CDR3 has 16 residues. Germline lookup yields CDR1 DFQATT and CDR2 SNEGSKA (reference sequence). With 5 bases removed from V and 1 base from J, the gap between germline ends came to 21 bases. The CDR3 spells CSACIRIGLLSYEQYF. DNA of the CDR3: TGCAGTGCTTGTATTAGGATAGGCCTTCTTTCCTACGAGCAGTACTTC.

The CDR3 here is CASSPSGGRLSDGYTF. CDR3 sequence (DNA): TGTGCCAGCAGCCCATCCGGGGGTCGGCTATCTGATGGCTACACCTTC. This chain connects TRBV11-2 to TRBJ1-2; perhaps TRBD1 as D (5 bases). Germline loops: CDR1 SGHAT, CDR2 FQNNGV. The CDR3 runs 16 residues. With 5 bases removed from V and 6 bases from J, the gap between germline ends came to 22 bases.

The chain uses TRBV25-1 and TRBJ1-2, with 7 bases aligning to TRBD1. This CDR3 comprises 14 residues. Germline V CDR1 and CDR2: MGHDK, SYGVNS. The junction had 5 bases not matched to a gene; V was cut back by 2 bases and J by 5 bases. The DNA for the CDR3 is TGTGCCAGCAGTGAAACGGCAGGGGGGTATGGCTACACCTTC. Protein sequence: CASSETAGGYGYTF.

In its sample, this clonotype was seen many times. The chain is built from TRBV12-3 or TRBV12-4 and TRBJ1-2, with a possible D match to TRBD1 (6 bases). Deletions cut 5 bases from V and 5 bases from J, with 12 bases between. The CDR3 covers 13 residues. The CDR3 DNA follows: TGTGCCAGCAGTCGGATCGGGACATATGGCTACACCTTC. It encodes CASSRIGTYGYTF.

The chain links TRBV27 to TRBJ2-3; TRBD1 matches at 8 bases. V dropped 6 bases and J dropped 2; count of bases not matched to a gene: 4. CDR1 MNHEY and CDR2 SMNVEV come from the germline V gene (reference sequence). The CDR3 sequence is 14 residues long. This CDR3 is CASRQGAHTDTQYF. The DNA of the CDR3 is TGTGCCAGCAGGCAGGGGGCTCACACAGATACGCAGTATTTT.

The table lists this clonotype with a few counts. V is TRBV6-2 or TRBV6-3 and J is TRBJ2-7; D is unresolved. Germline CDR1 reads MNHEY; CDR2 reads SVGEGT. This CDR3 comprises 15 residues. V was clipped by 4 bases and J by 2 bases, with 15 bases between them. The CDR3 coding sequence is TGTGCCAGCAGTTTCATCTTGGTCAGCCCCTACGAGCAGTACTTC. Its protein is CASSFILVSPYEQYF.

This clonotype was detected only a few times. DNA of the CDR3: TGTGCCAGTACCGGGACAGGGGCCACCATAAGCTCCTACAATGAGCAGTTCTTC. As protein: CASTGTGATISSYNEQFF. The chain is built from TRBV28 and TRBJ2-1; 10 positions match TRBD1. This CDR3 has 18 amino acids. Trimming cost V 9 bases and J 0 bases; bases outside gene matches: 14. From germline, CDR1 is MDHEN and CDR2 SYDVKM.

This clonotype was seen more than once but under ten times. This sequence joins TRBV5-1 and TRBJ2-1; 9 bases agree with TRBD2. This CDR3 has 17 amino acids. V dropped 0 bases and J dropped 7; count of bases not matched to a gene: 11. Germline V lookup: CDR1 SGHRS, CDR2 YFSETQ. This chain's CDR3 is CASSLGVSGGGWNEQFF. Here the CDR3 DNA reads TGCGCCAGCAGCTTGGGGGTTAGCGGGGGTGGTTGGAATGAGCAGTTCTTC.